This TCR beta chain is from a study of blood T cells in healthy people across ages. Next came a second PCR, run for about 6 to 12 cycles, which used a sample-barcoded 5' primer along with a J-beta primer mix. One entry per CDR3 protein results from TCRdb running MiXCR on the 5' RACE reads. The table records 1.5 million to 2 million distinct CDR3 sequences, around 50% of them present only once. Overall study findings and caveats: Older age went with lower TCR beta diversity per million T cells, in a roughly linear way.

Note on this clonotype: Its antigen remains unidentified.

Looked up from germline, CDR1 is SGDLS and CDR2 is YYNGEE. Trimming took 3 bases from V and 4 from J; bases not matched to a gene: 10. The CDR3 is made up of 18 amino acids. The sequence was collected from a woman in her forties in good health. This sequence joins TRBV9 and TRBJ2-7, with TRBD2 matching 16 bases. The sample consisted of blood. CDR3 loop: CASSDAGTSGGASYEQYF. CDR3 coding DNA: TGTGCCAGCAGCGACGCCGGGACTAGCGGGGGGGCAAGTTACGAGCAGTACTTC.